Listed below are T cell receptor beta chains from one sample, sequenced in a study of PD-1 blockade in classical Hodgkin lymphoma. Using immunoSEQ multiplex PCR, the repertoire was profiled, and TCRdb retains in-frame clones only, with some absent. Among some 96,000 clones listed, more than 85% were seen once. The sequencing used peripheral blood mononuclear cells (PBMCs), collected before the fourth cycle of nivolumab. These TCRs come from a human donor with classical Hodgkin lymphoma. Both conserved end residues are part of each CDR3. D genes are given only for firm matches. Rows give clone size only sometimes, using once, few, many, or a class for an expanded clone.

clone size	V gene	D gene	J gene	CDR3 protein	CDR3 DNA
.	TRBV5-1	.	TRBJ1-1	CASSLGAVNTEAFF	TGCGCCAGCAGTTTGGGGGCCGTAAACACTGAAGCTTTCTTT
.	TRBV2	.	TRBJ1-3	CASSEAQGENGNTIYF	TGTGCCAGCAGTGAGGCTCAGGGAGAGAATGGAAACACCATATATTTT
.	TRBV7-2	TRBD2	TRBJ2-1	CASSLEGASGTNEQFF	TGTGCCAGCAGCTTAGAGGGGGCTAGCGGGACGAATGAGCAGTTCTTC
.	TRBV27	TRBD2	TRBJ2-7	CASSTRLALEEQYF	TGTGCCAGCAGTACCCGACTAGCCCTAGAGGAGCAGTACTTC
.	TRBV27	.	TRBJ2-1	CASSLSRSSYNEQFF	TGTGCCAGCAGTTTAAGCAGGAGCTCCTACAATGAGCAGTTCTTC
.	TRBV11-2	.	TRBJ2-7	CASSLVPGPYEQYF	TGTGCCAGCAGCTTAGTCCCAGGGCCCTACGAGCAGTACTTC
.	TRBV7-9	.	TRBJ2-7	CASSPPATYEQYF	TGTGCCAGCAGCCCCCCAGCGACCTACGAGCAGTACTTC
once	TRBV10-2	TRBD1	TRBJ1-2	CASSESRFRGFGYTF	TGCGCCAGCAGTGAGTCGAGGTTCAGGGGGTTTGGCTACACCTTC
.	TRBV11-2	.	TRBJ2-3	CASSNPPWGAARTDTQYF	TGTGCCAGCAGCAACCCCCCGTGGGGAGCGGCACGCACAGATACGCAGTATTTT
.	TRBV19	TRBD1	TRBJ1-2	CASRDRGQGGYTF	TGTGCCAGTAGGGACAGGGGGCAGGGTGGCTACACCTTC
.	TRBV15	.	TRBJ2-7	CATSRDPGAYEQYF	TGTGCCACCAGCAGAGATCCGGGCGCCTACGAGCAGTACTTC
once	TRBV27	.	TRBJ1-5	CASSLPGPGNQPQHF	TGTGCCAGCAGTTTACCGGGCCCAGGCAATCAGCCCCAGCATTTT
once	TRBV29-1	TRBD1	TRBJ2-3	CSGRDSAFTNTDTQYF	TGCAGCGGTAGGGACAGCGCATTTACCAACACAGATACGCAGTATTTT
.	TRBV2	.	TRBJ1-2	CASSTGIYGYTF	TGTGCCAGCAGTACAGGGATCTATGGCTACACCTTC
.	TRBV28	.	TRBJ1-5	CASSFSAGAFNQPQHF	TGTGCCAGCAGTTTTTCCGCAGGGGCCTTTAATCAGCCCCAGCATTTT
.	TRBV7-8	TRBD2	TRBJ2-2	CASSLRLAGGNTGELFF	TGTGCCAGCAGCTTACGCCTAGCGGGAGGGAACACCGGGGAGCTGTTTTTT
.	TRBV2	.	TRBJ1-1	CASRYGRNTEAFF	TGTGCCAGCAGGTACGGAAGGAACACTGAAGCTTTCTTT
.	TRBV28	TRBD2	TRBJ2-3	CASSTRHSGRITDTQYF	TGTGCCAGCAGTACCCGACATAGCGGGAGAATAACAGATACGCAGTATTTT
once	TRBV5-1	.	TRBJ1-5	CASSPGYGENQPQHF	TGCGCCAGCAGCCCGGGGTATGGGGAAAATCAGCCCCAGCATTTT
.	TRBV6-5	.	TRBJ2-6	CASSYRTGANVLTF	TGTGCCAGCAGTTACCGAACCGGGGCCAACGTCCTGACTTTC
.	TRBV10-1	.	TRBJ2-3	CASSRMGADTQYF	TGCGCCAGCAGCAGGATGGGGGCAGATACGCAGTATTTT
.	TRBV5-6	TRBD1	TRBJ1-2	CASIRQGYRYGYTF	TGTGCCAGCATCAGACAGGGGTATCGCTATGGCTACACCTTC
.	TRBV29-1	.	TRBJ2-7	CSVTVGYEQYF	TGCAGCGTCACGGTGGGGTACGAGCAGTACTTC
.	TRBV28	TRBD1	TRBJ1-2	CASRYPIQGAGYTF	TGTGCCAGCAGATATCCCATACAGGGGGCTGGCTACACCTTC
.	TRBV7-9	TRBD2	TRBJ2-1	CASSLTSGTHNEQFF	TGTGCCAGCAGCTTAACTAGCGGGACACACAATGAGCAGTTCTTC
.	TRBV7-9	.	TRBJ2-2	CASSLDGRGREDTGELFF	TGTGCCAGCAGCTTAGATGGGCGGGGAAGGGAAGACACCGGGGAGCTGTTTTTT
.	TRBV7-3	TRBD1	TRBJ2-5	CASSLTGGKETQYF	TGTGCCAGCAGCTTAACAGGGGGCAAAGAGACCCAGTACTTC
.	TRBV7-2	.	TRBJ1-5	CASSFVPWSQPQHF	TGTGCCAGCAGCTTCGTTCCGTGGAGCCAGCCCCAGCATTTT
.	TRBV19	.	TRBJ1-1	CASSTRGWNTEAFF	TGTGCCAGTAGCACCAGGGGTTGGAACACTGAAGCTTTCTTT
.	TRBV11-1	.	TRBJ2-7	CASSFGPPGIYYEQYF	TGTGCCAGCAGCTTTGGGCCTCCGGGGATCTATTACGAGCAGTACTTC
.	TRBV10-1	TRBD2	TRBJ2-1	CASSEQREGLSEQFF	TGCGCCAGCAGTGAACAGCGGGAGGGCCTGAGTGAGCAGTTCTTC
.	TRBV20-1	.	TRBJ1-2	CSAGLSYGYTF	TGCAGTGCCGGTCTGAGCTATGGCTACACCTTC